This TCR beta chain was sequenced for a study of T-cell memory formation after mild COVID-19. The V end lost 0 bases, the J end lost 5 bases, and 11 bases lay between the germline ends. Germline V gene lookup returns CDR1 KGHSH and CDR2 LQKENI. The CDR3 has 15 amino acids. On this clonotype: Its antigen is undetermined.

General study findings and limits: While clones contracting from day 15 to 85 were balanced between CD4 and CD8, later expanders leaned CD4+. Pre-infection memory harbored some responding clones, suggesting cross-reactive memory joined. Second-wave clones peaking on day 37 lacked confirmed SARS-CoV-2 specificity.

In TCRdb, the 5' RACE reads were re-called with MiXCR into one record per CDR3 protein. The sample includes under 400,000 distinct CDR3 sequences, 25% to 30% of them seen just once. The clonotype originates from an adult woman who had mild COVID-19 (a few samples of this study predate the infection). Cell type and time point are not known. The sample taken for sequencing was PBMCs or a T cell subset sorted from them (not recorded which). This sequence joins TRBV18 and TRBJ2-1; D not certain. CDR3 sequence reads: CASSPPISGHNEQFF. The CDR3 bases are TGTGCCAGCTCACCACCGATTTCAGGCCACAATGAGCAGTTCTTC.